This paragraph covers one T cell receptor beta chain sequence. Its antigen is undetermined. This record belongs to a study of OX40 agonist ivuxolimab in advanced cancers. About the research overall: The mean age was about 57 years, ranging from 23 to 79, with approximately 85% of participants male. Partial responses occurred in Three dose-escalation patients, one with hepatocellular carcinoma and two with cutaneous melanoma.

Study results and limitations: Low normalized clonal expansion also occurred in some nonresponding patients. Clones of CD4+ and CD8+ blood T cells grew by week 6 at doses of 0.1 to 3.0 mg/kg.

Profiling relied on immunoSEQ multiplex PCR, and the TCRdb table lists in-frame clones only, not all of them. The sample records about 53,000 clones, around nine tenths being singletons. The CDR3 is 13 residues long. The V end lost 7 bases, the J end lost 5 bases, and 15 bases lay between the germline ends. The V gene's germline CDR1 is SNHLY and CDR2 FYNNEI. The receptor's source is an adult with an advanced solid tumor such as melanoma, head and neck, liver or kidney cancer. The rearrangement uses TRBV2 and TRBJ2-7, with D possibly being TRBD1 (7 bases). The sequences come from CD4+ or CD8+ T cells sorted from blood, collected in a trial of the OX40 agonist ivuxolimab. CDR3 nucleotide sequence: TGTGCCAGCACACAGGGGAGGCCAAACGAGCAGTACTTC. Its protein product is CASTQGRPNEQYF.